A selection of T cell receptor beta chains follows, all from one sample in a study of T cell repertoires in cytomegalovirus infection. MiXCR, run by TCRdb on the reads, gives a single entry per CDR3 protein. This table has 310,000 or so distinct CDR3 sequences, about a sixth appearing once. The sequenced sample consisted of PBMCs. The receptor set was obtained from a human donor in good health (CMV status not recorded). Some clones in this sample may be carry-over from other donors' samples. Each CDR3 is given with its conserved first and last residue. The D gene is left open where the match is weak. Clone size is shown for a subset of rows, as once, few, many or a class of expanded clone.

V gene	J gene	clone size	D gene	CDR3 DNA	CDR3 protein
TRBV4-1	TRBJ1-2	few	TRBD1	TGCGCCAGCAGCGGACAGGGGCTTGTGAGCTACACCTTC	CASSGQGLVSYTF
TRBV4-2	TRBJ2-7	NA	NA	TGTGCCAGCAGCCATTCCTCAAACCCCGGCGGGGTGTACGAGCAGTACTTC	CASSHSSNPGGVYEQYF
TRBV28	TRBJ1-6	few	NA	TGTGCCAGCAGTCTCGGGATAGTTTTCTCCTATAATTCACCCCTCCACTTT	CASSLGIVFSYNSPLHF
TRBV7-4	TRBJ1-3	few	NA	TGTGCCAGCAGCTTAGGGGGGGATAGCTCTGGAAACACCATATATTTT	CASSLGGDSSGNTIYF
TRBV12-3/TRBV12-4	TRBJ2-5	NA	NA	TGTGCCAGCAGTTTCTCTGACCTGCAAGAGACCCAGTACTTC	CASSFSDLQETQYF
TRBV19	TRBJ2-2	NA	TRBD1	TGTGCCAGTAGTGCCTACCGGGACAGCTACACCGGGGAGCTGTTTTTT	CASSAYRDSYTGELFF
TRBV7-2	TRBJ2-5	many	TRBD1	TGTGCCAGCAGCCCACAGACAGGGTTGAGTCAAGAGACCCAGTACTTC	CASSPQTGLSQETQYF
TRBV7-6	TRBJ1-1	many	TRBD1	TGTGCCAGCAGCTCAGGGGGCGGCACTGAAGCTTTCTTT	CASSSGGGTEAFF
TRBV7-9	TRBJ1-3	few	NA	TGTGCCAGCAGCTTAGCCCTGGACACCTCTGGAAACACCATATATTTT	CASSLALDTSGNTIYF
TRBV20-1	TRBJ2-7	NA	TRBD1	TGCAGTGCCGAGGGGGCGCCGGGGCGCACCTACGAGCAGTACTTC	CSAEGAPGRTYEQYF
TRBV10-3	TRBJ1-5	many	NA	TGTGCCATCAGTGAGGCCGGAGAGCCCCAGCATTTT	CAISEAGEPQHF
TRBV7-3	TRBJ2-5	NA	NA	TGTGCCAGCAGCTTTGTGGTAGGGGACCCTGGGACCCAGTACTTC	CASSFVVGDPGTQYF
TRBV6-2/TRBV6-3	TRBJ2-1	few	TRBD1	TGTGCCAGCAGTTACTCATCGGCCAGGGGGAGCGATGAGCAGTTCTTC	CASSYSSARGSDEQFF
TRBV7-2	TRBJ2-3	many	NA	TGTGCCAGCAGCCAAAATCCGCGGGCGCAGTATTTT	CASSQNPRAQYF
TRBV6-2/TRBV6-3	TRBJ1-2	few	NA	TGTGCCAGCAGTTACTCGTTTGGGAGCGGCTACACCTTC	CASSYSFGSGYTF
TRBV7-8	TRBJ2-5	many	NA	TGTGCCAGCAGCTTGACGGTTGGCGAGACCCAGTACTTC	CASSLTVGETQYF
TRBV18	TRBJ2-5	NA	TRBD1	TGTGCCAGCTCACCACCGGAATCAGGGGGAGAGACCCAGTACTTC	CASSPPESGGETQYF
TRBV18	TRBJ2-7	few	NA	TGTGCCAGCTCGCCAGCCCGGGGCGAGCAGTACTTC	CASSPARGEQYF
TRBV19	TRBJ2-5	many	TRBD2	TGTGCCAGTAGCCCAGGACTAGCGGGGGGGACGGAGACCCAGTACTTC	CASSPGLAGGTETQYF
TRBV5-1	TRBJ2-7	NA	NA	TGCGCCAGCAGCTCGGGGGACTGGAACCCCTACGAGCAGTACTTC	CASSSGDWNPYEQYF
TRBV10-3	TRBJ2-1	NA	NA	TGTGCCATGGGGGGTACCGGGCGAAATGAGCAGTTCTTC	CAMGGTGRNEQFF
TRBV4-2	TRBJ2-3	many	NA	TGTGCCAGCGGACCCTTGGGGGCCAGCACAGATACGCAGTATTTT	CASGPLGASTDTQYF
TRBV10-3	TRBJ2-3	NA	TRBD1	TGTGCCGTCTCAGGGGACAGGGAAAGGGGGACGCAGTATTTT	CAVSGDRERGTQYF
TRBV20-1	TRBJ2-1	few	TRBD1	TGCAGTGCTAGAGGGGACAGGGAAATACCGGATGAGCAGTTCTTC	CSARGDREIPDEQFF
TRBV25-1	TRBJ2-3	few	NA	TGTGCCAGCAGTGATTCCGGACACTCCTATAGCACAGATACGCAGTATTTT	CASSDSGHSYSTDTQYF
TRBV6-1	TRBJ2-5	many	TRBD1	TGTGCCAGCAGCTTACTCGGGGACAGGGTTGGTGAGACCCAGTACTTC	CASSLLGDRVGETQYF
TRBV7-2	TRBJ2-3	many	NA	TGTGCCAGCAGCTTACAGCTACCACCCACAGATACGCAGTATTTT	CASSLQLPPTDTQYF
TRBV7-2	TRBJ1-2	many	NA	TGTGCCAGCAGCTTAGCGCGGGAGACGGGCTACACCTTC	CASSLARETGYTF
TRBV6-2/TRBV6-3	TRBJ2-1	few	NA	TGTGCCAGCAGTTACATTTCTGAGGGGAATGAGCAGTTCTTC	CASSYISEGNEQFF
TRBV6-2/TRBV6-3	TRBJ1-5	NA	NA	TGTGCCAGCAGTTACGGGCAGGGCCCGAATCAGCCCCAGCATTTT	CASSYGQGPNQPQHF